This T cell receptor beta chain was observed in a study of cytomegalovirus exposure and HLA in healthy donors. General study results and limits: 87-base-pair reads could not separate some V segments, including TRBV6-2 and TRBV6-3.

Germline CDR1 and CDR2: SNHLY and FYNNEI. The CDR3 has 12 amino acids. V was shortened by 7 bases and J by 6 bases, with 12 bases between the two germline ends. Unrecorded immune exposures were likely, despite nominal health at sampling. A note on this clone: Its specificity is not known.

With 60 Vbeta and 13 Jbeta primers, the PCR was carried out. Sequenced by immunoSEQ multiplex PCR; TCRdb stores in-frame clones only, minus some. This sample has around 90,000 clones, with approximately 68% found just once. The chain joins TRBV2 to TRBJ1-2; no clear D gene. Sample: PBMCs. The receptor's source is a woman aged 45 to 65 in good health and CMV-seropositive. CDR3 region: CASMAEVDGYTF. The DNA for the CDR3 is TGTGCCAGCATGGCAGAGGTTGATGGCTACACCTTC.